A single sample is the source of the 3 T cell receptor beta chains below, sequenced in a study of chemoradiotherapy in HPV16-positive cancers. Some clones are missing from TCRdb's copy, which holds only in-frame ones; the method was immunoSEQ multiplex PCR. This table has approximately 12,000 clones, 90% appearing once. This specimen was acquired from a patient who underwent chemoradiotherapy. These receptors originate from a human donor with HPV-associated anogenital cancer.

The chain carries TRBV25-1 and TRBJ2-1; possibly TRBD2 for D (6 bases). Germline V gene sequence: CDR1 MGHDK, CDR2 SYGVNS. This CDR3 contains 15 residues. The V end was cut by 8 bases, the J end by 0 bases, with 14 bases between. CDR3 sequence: CASGVPGSSYNEQFF. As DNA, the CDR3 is TGTGCCAGCGGAGTTCCCGGGAGCTCCTACAATGAGCAGTTCTTC.

Written as DNA, the CDR3 is TGCGCCAGCAGCCAAGACTTCGGGACATCCCATAGCAATCAGCCCCAGCATTTT. The encoded protein is CASSQDFGTSHSNQPQHF. This chain connects TRBV4-1 to TRBJ1-5, with D possibly being TRBD1 (6 bases). This CDR3 has 18 residues. V was clipped by 0 bases and J by 0 bases, with 15 bases between them. CDR1 and CDR2 from the germline V gene are MGHRA and YSYEKL.

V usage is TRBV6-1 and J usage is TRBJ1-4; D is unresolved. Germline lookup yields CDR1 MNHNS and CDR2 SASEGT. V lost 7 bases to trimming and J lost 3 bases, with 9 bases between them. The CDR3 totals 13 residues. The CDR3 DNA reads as TGTGCCAGCACGCGGGGATCTAATGAAAAACTGTTTTTT. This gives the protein CASTRGSNEKLFF.